This T cell receptor (beta chain) was sequenced during a study of patients and donors after allogeneic stem cell transplantation. TCRdb fed the RT-PCR reads into MiXCR, producing one record per CDR3 protein. Of about 200,000 distinct CDR3 sequences in the sample, around two fifths were seen once. The ends lost 2 bases at V and 6 bases at J; junction bases unmatched: 6. Germline assignment: CDR1 LGHNA and CDR2 YSLEER. This CDR3 comprises 14 residues. This clonotype was observed a few times. The rearrangement joins TRBV4-3 to TRBJ1-1; 7 bases align to TRBD1. This clonotype originated in a human donor who was either an allogeneic HSCT recipient or a stem cell or donor lymphocyte infusion donor (not recorded which). It is not recorded whose cells these are; they may come from a transplant donor. The specimen sequenced was blood, either unsorted or a sorted T cell fraction (not recorded which). The CDR3 is CASSQNIGQAEAFF. The CDR3 nucleotides read TGCGCCAGCAGCCAAAACATCGGACAGGCTGAAGCTTTCTTT.